Reported below is one TCR beta chain. The table came from immunoSEQ multiplex PCR; TCRdb's copy has only in-frame clones and leaves some out. The table records about 120,000 clones, about 93% of them present only once. The sample is drawn from a study of control samples from healthy donors and cancer patients. Germline V gives CDR1 LNHDA, CDR2 SQIVND (reference sequence). This CDR3 has 13 residues. V dropped 1 base and J dropped 10; count of bases not matched to a gene: 1. This chain joins TRBV19 and TRBJ2-1; 10 nucleotides align to TRBD1. The sequence was obtained from a man aged 35 to 55 in good health. The sequencing input was blood. DNA for the CDR3: TGTGCCAGTAGTATAGCGGGACAGGGGGAGCAGTTCTTC. Protein product: CASSIAGQGEQFF.